The sample holds many counts of the clone carrying this T cell receptor (beta chain). The antigen is unknown. From germline, CDR1 is MNHEY and CDR2 SMNVEV (reference sequence). V dropped 4 bases and J dropped 1 base, with 16 bases sitting between them. The CDR3 spans 16 residues. Enrolled ophthalmopathy patients presented with a Clinical Activity Score of at least 3, a NOSPECS grade of at least 4, and disease duration under 3 months. Patients with uncontrolled infections, other autoimmune diseases, pregnancy or lactation were excluded. RNA transcripts served as the template for amplifying TCR beta CDR3 regions. Primed by the HTBI set, a first-round RT-PCR was run on the TCR CDR3. TCRdb called the multiplex PCR reads again in MiXCR, with one record for every CDR3 protein. The sample yields around 600,000 distinct CDR3 sequences, around 15% seen once. The data were obtained in a study of T cells in Graves' hyperthyroidism and ophthalmopathy.

Whole-study findings and limits: In validation, the model predicted ophthalmopathy. These predictions came a median approximately six months before onset.

This TCR was sampled from a woman aged 45-65 years with Graves' ophthalmopathy. What was sequenced was blood. The V and J genes are TRBV27 and TRBJ1-1; tentative D call: TRBD1 (5 bases). The CDR3 nucleotides are TGTGCCAGCAGTTATGACAGAACAACTAAGAACACTGAAGCTTTCTTT. Its protein product is CASSYDRTTKNTEAFF.